These T cell receptor beta chains were read from a single sample in a study of CD8 T cells in Susac syndrome. TCRdb re-derived calls from the immunoSEQ multiplex PCR reads in MiXCR, one entry per CDR3 protein. Here the sample spans about 90,000 distinct CDR3 sequences, 90% to 95% being singletons. The sample was CD8+ T cells from PBMCs. These receptors were taken from a human donor in good health. CDR3s include the opening cysteine and the closing phenylalanine or tryptophan. Fields, in order: V gene, J gene, D gene, clone size, CDR3 protein, CDR3 DNA. The D gene is left open where the match is weak. The size field is filled for only some rows; it gives once, few, many or a size class.

TRBV12-3/TRBV12-4	TRBJ1-1	-	once	CASSLAPGSGGFF	TGTGCCAGCAGTTTAGCTCCCGGGTCGGGTGGTTTCTTT
TRBV5-4	TRBJ2-5	TRBD2	-	CASSLRLAGGLVEETQYF	TGTGCCAGCAGCTTACGACTAGCGGGGGGGCTAGTGGAAGAGACCCAGTACTTC
TRBV13	TRBJ2-1	-	-	CASTPGTFSYNEQFF	TGTGCCAGCACACCGGGGACTTTCTCGTACAATGAGCAGTTCTTC
TRBV6-5	TRBJ1-5	-	once	CASSYSSGGNQPQHF	TGTGCCAGCAGTTACTCTTCAGGGGGCAATCAGCCCCAGCATTTT
TRBV2	TRBJ1-1	TRBD1	-	CARRQGATEAFF	TGTGCCAGGAGACAGGGGGCGACTGAAGCTTTCTTT
TRBV3-1	TRBJ2-5	TRBD1	-	CASSQGSRGLRETQYF	TGTGCCAGCAGCCAGGGAAGCAGGGGGCTAAGAGAGACCCAGTACTTC
TRBV7-9	TRBJ2-5	-	-	CASSSSRDLQETQYF	TGTGCCAGCAGCTCATCCCGGGACTTACAAGAGACCCAGTACTTC
TRBV29-1	TRBJ2-3	TRBD2	once	CSVLRVAGGTDTQYF	TGCAGCGTCCTGCGGGTAGCGGGGGGTACAGATACGCAGTATTTT
TRBV5-1	TRBJ1-1	TRBD1	-	CASGTGALNTEAFF	TGCGCCAGCGGGACAGGGGCCTTGAACACTGAAGCTTTCTTT
TRBV29-1	TRBJ2-3	TRBD2	-	CSVWGGDTDTQYF	TGCAGCGTTTGGGGGGGGGACACAGATACGCAGTATTTT
TRBV4-1	TRBJ1-2	-	-	CASSQPGTPGYTF	TGCGCCAGCAGCCAACCGGGCACCCCGGGCTACACCTTC
TRBV4-1	TRBJ1-2	-	-	CASSQDTPGGGYTF	TGCGCCAGCAGCCAAGATACCCCTGGCGGGGGCTACACCTTC
TRBV6-6	TRBJ2-1	-	-	CASSYRSSYNEQFF	TGTGCCAGCAGTTATCGGAGCTCCTACAATGAGCAGTTCTTC
TRBV29-1	TRBJ1-1	-	-	CSASTNTEAFF	TGCAGCGCTTCCACGAACACTGAAGCTTTCTTT
TRBV5-6	TRBJ1-5	-	-	CASSLSGLRYQPQHF	TGTGCCAGCAGCTTGTCGGGCCTAAGATATCAGCCCCAGCATTTT
TRBV19	TRBJ2-7	-	-	CASRGNSYEQYF	TGTGCCAGTAGGGGAAACTCCTACGAGCAGTACTTC
TRBV19	TRBJ1-1	-	-	CASSIEPGSAEAFF	TGTGCCAGTAGTATAGAACCAGGGTCGGCTGAAGCTTTCTTT
TRBV4-2	TRBJ2-5	TRBD2	-	CASSQDLVGGAGETQYF	TGTGCCAGCAGCCAAGATCTTGTCGGGGGGGCCGGAGAGACCCAGTACTTC
TRBV5-8	TRBJ2-1	-	-	CASSLVGGNDEQFF	TGTGCCAGCAGCTTGGTTGGAGGGAACGATGAGCAGTTCTTC
TRBV27	TRBJ1-5	TRBD1	-	CASSVTGEWQPQHF	TGTGCCAGCAGTGTAACAGGGGAATGGCAGCCCCAGCATTTT
TRBV10-3	TRBJ1-5	TRBD1	-	CAISQTGGGRNQPQHF	TGTGCCATCAGTCAAACAGGGGGCGGAAGGAATCAGCCCCAGCATTTT
TRBV29-1	TRBJ1-2	-	-	CSVEDGGPSGYTF	TGCAGCGTTGAAGACGGTGGTCCTAGTGGCTACACCTTC
TRBV7-9	TRBJ2-5	-	-	CASSPPRPVETQYF	TGTGCCAGCAGCCCTCCCCGACCCGTGGAGACCCAGTACTTC
TRBV9	TRBJ2-1	TRBD1	-	CASSVPGQGNNEQFF	TGTGCCAGCAGCGTTCCGGGACAGGGCAACAATGAGCAGTTCTTC